Here is one T cell receptor beta chain with its context. TCRdb re-called the 5' RACE reads through MiXCR, storing one row per CDR3 protein. The table lists almost 85,000 distinct CDR3 sequences, 12% of them singletons. The data stem from a study of early T cells in non-severe SARS-CoV-2 infection. The sequence derives from an adult who was a healthcare worker with PCR-confirmed SARS-CoV-2 infection or an uninfected control (not recorded which). The source material was whole blood.

The CDR3, as DNA: TGTGCCAGCAGTGAATCTAGAGAGTTAAATATCTACGAGCAGTACTTC. Translation: CASSESRELNIYEQYF. The V gene is TRBV25-1, the J gene TRBJ2-7; D is unresolved. Trimming stripped 1 base from V and 3 bases from J, with 16 bases between. Germline CDR1 and CDR2: MGHDK and SYGVNS. The CDR3 has 16 amino acids.